These 28 T cell receptor beta chains share one sample of origin, sequenced in a study of Graves' ophthalmopathy and Graves' hyperthyroidism. From RNA, the CDR3 regions of TCR beta chains were amplified and sequenced. The authors performed first-round RT-PCR with HTBI primers and then a second-round multiplex PCR. TCRdb itself ran the multiplex PCR reads through MiXCR, one entry per CDR3 protein. The table shows over a million distinct CDR3 sequences, with about 40% occurring only once. What was sequenced was peripheral blood or thyroid tissue (not recorded which). These receptors originate from an adult man with Graves' hyperthyroidism.

On this clonotype itself: This CDR3 is missing its conserved last phenylalanine or tryptophan, likely due to a read error. J is TRBJ2-5 and V is TRBV7-9; weak D call: TRBD2 (6 bases). There are 14 residues in the CDR3. Looked up from germline, CDR1 is SEHNR and CDR2 is FQNEAQ (reference sequence). Trimming shortened V by 2 bases and J by 1 base, and 8 bases separated the two germline ends. The CDR3 sequence: CASSLPGAQETQYL. The CDR3 DNA reads as TGTGCCAGCAGCTTACCGGGAGCCCAAGAGACCCAGTACCTC.

This chain links TRBV29-1 with TRBJ1-5, with 8 bases identical to TRBD1. Germline V CDR1 and CDR2: SQVTM, ANQGSEA. V shed 5 bases, J shed 7 bases, and the junction held 7 bases outside the gene matches. The CDR3 has 13 residues. The CDR3 coding sequence is TGCAGCGTTCCTGGACAGGGAGGCCAGCCCCAGCATTTT. Translation gives CSVPGQGGQPQHF.

Many counts were recorded for this clonotype. This chain links TRBV5-1 with TRBJ1-2, with 7 nucleotides matching TRBD1. Germline V gives CDR1 SGHRS, CDR2 YFSETQ. Unmatched junction bases numbered 13, after V lost 3 bases and J lost 8 bases. CDR3 length: 15 amino acids. This chain's CDR3 is CASSSDRRGVEGYTF. CDR3 DNA: TGCGCCAGCAGCTCGGACAGGAGGGGCGTAGAAGGCTACACCTTC. Using reference TRBV5-1 and TRBJ1-2 for the parts outside the CDR3, the full variable domain is KAGVTQTPRYLIKTRGQQVTLSCSPISGHRSVSWYQQTPGQGLQFLFEYFSETQRNKGNFPGRFSGRQFSNSRSEMNVSTLELGDSALYLCASSSDRRGVEGYTFGSGTRLTVV.

The rearrangement links TRBV15 to TRBJ2-5; no firm D call. Germline V lookup: CDR1 LNHNV, CDR2 YYDKDF (reference sequence). The CDR3 spans 14 residues. The V and J ends lost 8 bases and 0 bases respectively, with 13 bases between them. CDR3 amino acids: CATAQGRYQETQYF. As DNA, the CDR3 is TGTGCCACCGCGCAAGGGCGGTACCAAGAGACCCAGTACTTC.

This clonotype was recorded at least ten times. Written as DNA, the CDR3 is TGTGCCAGCAGCCCGGGACTAGCGGGGGCCCGGAGGGAGCAGTACTTC. Protein: CASSPGLAGARREQYF. The genes are TRBV7-9 and TRBJ2-7, with 14 bases identical to TRBD2. V lost 5 bases and J lost 7; bases outside the gene matches: 10. The germline V gene has CDR1 SEHNR and CDR2 FQNEAQ (reference sequence). The CDR3 contains 16 residues.

The chain has TRBV20-1 and TRBJ1-6; the match to TRBD1 covers 7 bases. The V gene end was trimmed by 3 bases and the J gene end by 10 bases; junction bases not matched to a gene: 9. This CDR3 has 14 amino acids. Per the germline V gene, CDR1 is DFQATT and CDR2 is SNEGSKA (reference sequence). DNA of the CDR3: TGCAGTGCTAGTCGAGAAGGGGGCGACTCACCCCTCCACTTT. Residues: CSASREGGDSPLHF.

This chain joins TRBV10-3 and TRBJ2-2; TRBD2 matches 8 bases. Germline trimming cut 10 bases from V and 0 bases from J; bases unmatched to any gene: 10. The CDR3 sequence is 16 residues long. Germline V CDR1 and CDR2: ENHRY, SYGVKD. The CDR3, as DNA: TGTGCCAGCAGAAGGAAAGCGGGGGCGAACACCGGGGAGCTGTTTTTT. Protein sequence: CASRRKAGANTGELFF.

A word on this clonotype: This could be a read error, since a much larger clone is one nucleotide away. The chain links TRBV5-1 to TRBJ2-2; D not certain. This CDR3 spans 13 amino acids. Germline CDR1 and CDR2: SGHRS and YFSETQ. Here the CDR3 DNA reads TGCGCCGGCAGCTTGCCGGACGCTGGGGAGCTGTTTTTT. Translation gives CAGSLPDAGELFF. Full variable domain (missing parts from reference TRBV5-1 and TRBJ2-2): KAGVTQTPRYLIKTRGQQVTLSCSPISGHRSVSWYQQTPGQGLQFLFEYFSETQRNKGNFPGRFSGRQFSNSRSEMNVSTLELGDSALYLCAGSLPDAGELFFGEGSRLTVL.

The CDR3: CASSYLGTASNQPQHF. CDR3 DNA: TGTGCCAGCAGTTACTTGGGGACCGCTAGCAATCAGCCCCAGCATTTT. The V call is TRBV6-6, the J call TRBJ1-5, with a tentative D call TRBD1 (5 bases). V was clipped by 1 base and J by 0 bases, with 10 bases between them. The CDR3 is 16 residues long. The V gene's germline CDR1 is MNHNY and CDR2 SVGAGI (reference sequence).

The rearrangement links TRBV24-1 to TRBJ1-2, with TRBD1 identical over 9 bases. Germline V gene sequence: CDR1 KGHDR, CDR2 SFDVKD. CDR3 length: 14 amino acids. The V and J ends lost 7 bases and 4 bases, in that order; junction bases with no gene match: 6. For the CDR3, the DNA is TGTGCCACCAGCGTGGAGACAGGGGGCTATGGCTACACCTTC. It yields the protein CATSVETGGYGYTF.

The chain joins TRBV2 to TRBJ1-2, with a possible D match to TRBD1 (6 bases). This CDR3 has 16 residues. Germline V lookup: CDR1 SNHLY, CDR2 FYNNEI. Deletions cut 4 bases from V and 7 bases from J, with 22 bases between. DNA of the CDR3: TGTGCCAGCAGTGGGACAGACAGAGTGGGATTCCGTGGCTACACCTTC. Its translation is CASSGTDRVGFRGYTF.

This clonotype was counted a few times. The J gene is TRBJ1-2, the V gene TRBV20-1; a possible D gene is TRBD1 (6 bases). The V gene's germline CDR1 is DFQATT and CDR2 SNEGSKA (reference sequence). The CDR3 contains 12 residues. V was pared by 6 bases and J by 5 bases, with 13 bases between. CDR3 region: CSAQKGGYGYTF. CDR3 coding DNA: TGCAGTGCCCAGAAGGGGGGGTATGGCTACACCTTC.

This chain joins TRBV6-5 and TRBJ1-1; D not certain. V was shortened by 2 bases and J by 3 bases, with 13 bases between the two germline ends. The CDR3 length is 15 residues. Germline values: CDR1 MNHEY, CDR2 SVGAGI. The CDR3 loop is CASSYEWRVDTEAFF. In nucleotides, the CDR3 is TGTGCCAGCAGTTACGAGTGGCGCGTAGACACTGAAGCTTTCTTT.

In this sample, this clonotype turned up a few times. The chain carries TRBV9 and TRBJ2-2; 9 nucleotides align to TRBD2. V trimming: 5 bases; J trimming: 9 bases; junction bases outside the gene matches: 5. The V gene's germline CDR1 is SGDLS and CDR2 YYNGEE. There are 13 residues in the CDR3. Here the CDR3 DNA reads TGTGCCAGCAGTCGGCGGGAGGGTAGGGAGCTGTTTTTT. Encoded protein: CASSRREGRELFF.

This chain connects TRBV5-1 to TRBJ1-2; D is uncertain. Germline V lookup: CDR1 SGHRS, CDR2 YFSETQ. Trimming took off 0 bases at V and 0 bases at J, with 6 bases between the two ends. The CDR3 extends over 14 amino acids. DNA of the CDR3: TGCGCCAGCAGCTTGGGCAGTCCTAACTATGGCTACACCTTC. This encodes CASSLGSPNYGYTF.

This clonotype was observed at least ten times. The V and J genes are TRBV19 and TRBJ1-1, with a possible D match to TRBD1 (6 bases). Trimming removed 1 base at V and 1 base at J, with 10 bases between. This CDR3 is 15 amino acids long. CDR1 is LNHDA, CDR2 SQIVND, per germline (reference sequence). The CDR3 coding sequence is TGTGCCAGTAGTATAGTATCGGGGGCGAACACTGAAGCTTTCTTT. Translated, it gives CASSIVSGANTEAFF.

The gene calls are TRBV10-3 and TRBJ1-2, with a possible D match to TRBD1 (5 bases). V was pared by 2 bases and J by 5 bases, with 15 bases between. CDR1 ENHRY and CDR2 SYGVKD come from the germline V gene. The CDR3 spans 15 residues. CDR3 protein: CAISEPGTDPYGYTF. The DNA of the CDR3 is TGTGCCATCAGTGAGCCTGGGACTGACCCTTATGGCTACACCTTC.

On this clonotype itself: Germline is not matched at one junction end, which may reflect a read error. The rearrangement links TRBV10-2 to TRBJ1-1, with D maybe TRBD1 (5 bases). The CDR3 sequence is 14 residues long. Germline values: CDR1 WSHSY, CDR2 SAAADI. The CDR3 sequence is CASSQFRGSLEAFF. CDR3 nucleotide sequence: TGTGCCAGCAGCCAATTCCGGGGCAGCCTCGAAGCTTTCTTT.

The table lists this clonotype with many counts. V and J are TRBV9 and TRBJ2-6, with 11 bases fitting TRBD1. J gave up 0 bases and V 3 bases, and 2 bases lay outside the gene matches. This CDR3 spans 17 amino acids. Germline CDR1 SGDLS, CDR2 YYNGEE. CDR3 region: CASSAGQGASGANVLTF. The DNA for the CDR3 is TGTGCCAGCAGCGCTGGACAGGGGGCCTCTGGGGCCAACGTCCTGACTTTC.

The chain recombines TRBV19 with TRBJ2-3; D remains ambiguous. Deletions cut 7 bases from V and 0 bases from J, with 11 bases between. The CDR3 spans 14 residues. Germline V CDR1 and CDR2: LNHDA, SQIVND (reference sequence). This chain's CDR3 is CASKREESTDTQYF. CDR3 nucleotides: TGTGCCAGTAAAAGGGAAGAGAGCACAGATACGCAGTATTTT.

This clonotype came up a few times. The rearrangement uses TRBV7-8 and TRBJ2-5; 9 bases agree with TRBD2. The germline V gene encodes CDR1 SGHVS and CDR2 FQNEAQ. CDR3 length: 15 residues. Losses at the gene ends were 7 bases for V and 0 bases for J; bases not matched to a gene: 6. This CDR3 reads CASIRLAVYQETQYF. CDR3 bases: TGTGCCAGCATCCGACTAGCGGTATACCAAGAGACCCAGTACTTC.

This clonotype was picked up many times. The rearrangement joins TRBV29-1 to TRBJ1-1; D uncertain. This CDR3 has 13 residues. Deletions cut 7 bases from V and 0 bases from J, with 12 bases between. The V gene's germline CDR1 is SQVTM and CDR2 ANQGSEA. The CDR3 DNA sequence: TGCAGCGAAATCAGGATGATGAACACTGAAGCTTTCTTT. Its protein product is CSEIRMMNTEAFF.

The rearrangement uses TRBV29-1 and TRBJ2-5; D possibly corresponds to TRBD2 (6 bases). CDR3 length: 14 residues. Germline CDR1 and CDR2: SQVTM and ANQGSEA. With 1 base removed from V and 5 bases from J, the gap between germline ends came to 14 bases. The CDR3 coding sequence is TGCAGCGTTGAAGTTTCGGGAGTGGGTGAGACCCAGTACTTC. Its translation is CSVEVSGVGETQYF.

This clonotype was picked up many times. The chain joins TRBV15 to TRBJ2-7, with no clear D. The V end lost 3 bases, the J end lost 9 bases, and 12 bases lay between the germline ends. CDR1 and CDR2 (germline): LNHNV, YYDKDF (reference sequence). CDR3 size: 12 residues. CDR3 protein: CATSREISAQYF. CDR3 DNA: TGTGCCACCAGCAGGGAAATCAGTGCGCAGTACTTC.

Of note for this clonotype: This CDR3 is missing its conserved last phenylalanine or tryptophan, likely due to a read error. The limits of the CDR3 on the DNA are not certain, so only TCRdb's listed CDR3 is given. The V and J genes are TRBV11-2 and TRBJ2-5. Germline V gene data show CDR1 as SGHAT and CDR2 as FQNNGV. The CDR3 region is 11 residues in length, termini included. CDR3 amino acids: CASSGGVDTTY.

The chain recombines TRBV19 with TRBJ2-7, with TRBD1 matching 8 bases. V dropped 9 bases and J dropped 1; count of bases not matched to a gene: 8. Germline V CDR1 and CDR2: LNHDA, SQIVND (reference sequence). CDR3 size: 14 residues. The CDR3: CASSSGGHSYEQYF. The CDR3 DNA sequence: TGTGCCAGCTCCTCAGGGGGCCATTCCTACGAGCAGTACTTC.

This clonotype showed up many times. The chain employs TRBV7-6 and TRBJ2-5; tentatively, D is TRBD1 (6 bases). CDR1 is SGHVS, CDR2 FNYEAQ, per germline. V was clipped by 1 base and J by 5 bases, with 11 bases between them. The CDR3 extends over 14 amino acids. The CDR3 nucleotides are TGTGCCAGCAGCTTAGACAGGGCGAAGGAGACCCAGTACTTC. It is translated as CASSLDRAKETQYF. Full variable domain (outside the CDR3, taken from reference TRBV7-6 and TRBJ2-5): GAGVSQSPRYKVTKRGQDVALRCDPISGHVSLYWYRQALGQGPEFLTYFNYEAQQDKSGLPNDRFSAERPEGSISTLTIQRTEQRDSAMYRCASSLDRAKETQYFGPGTRLLVL.

In regard to this clonotype: At one boundary the junction diverges from the germline segment, which might be a read error. The chain joins TRBV7-9 to TRBJ2-5; D might be TRBD2 (6 bases). CDR1 and CDR2 (germline): SEHNR, FQNEAQ (reference sequence). The CDR3 is 15 residues long. CDR3 sequence: CASSRSGEYQEAQYF. The CDR3 bases are TGTGCCAGCAGCCGTTCGGGGGAGTACCAAGAGGCCCAGTACTTC. The entire variable domain, with the rest obtained from reference TRBV7-9 and TRBJ2-5, is as follows: DTGVSQNPRHKITKRGQNVTFRCDPISEHNRLYWYRQTLGQGPEFLTYFQNEAQLEKSRLLSDRFSAERPKGSFSTLEIQRTEQGDSAMYLCASSRSGEYQEAQYFGPGTRLLVL.